This TCR gamma chain was profiled in a study of gamma-delta T cells after stem cell transplantation. The CDR3 covers 14 residues. The junction had 9 bases not matched to a gene; V was cut back by 0 bases and J by 7 bases. The V gene's germline CDR1 is VENAVY and CDR2 YDSYNSRV. TCRdb reapplied CATT to the RT-PCR reads. The sample lists about 3,000 gamma-chain clones, roughly 18% occurring once. This clone occurred a few times. The sequenced sample consisted of gamma-delta T cells. The chain combines TRGV8 with TRGJ1 or TRGJ2. This clonotype was obtained from a human donor. It is not recorded whose cells these are; they may come from a transplant donor. The CDR3 region is CATWDRPEGYKKLF. CDR3 DNA sequence: TGTGCCACCTGGGATAGGCCTGAGGGGTATAAGAAACTCTTT.